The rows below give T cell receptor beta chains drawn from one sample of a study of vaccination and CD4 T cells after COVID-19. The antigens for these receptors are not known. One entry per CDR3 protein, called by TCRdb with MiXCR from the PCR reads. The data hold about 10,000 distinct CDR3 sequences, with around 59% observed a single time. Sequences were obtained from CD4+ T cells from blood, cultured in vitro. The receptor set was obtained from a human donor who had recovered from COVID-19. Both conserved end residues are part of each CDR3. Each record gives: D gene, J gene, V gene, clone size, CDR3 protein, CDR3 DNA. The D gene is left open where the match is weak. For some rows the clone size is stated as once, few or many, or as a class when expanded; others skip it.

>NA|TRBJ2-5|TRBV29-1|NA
CSVPAEGVETQYF
TGCAGCGTTCCGGCAGAGGGAGTAGAGACCCAGTACTTC
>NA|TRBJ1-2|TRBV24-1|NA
CATSDSRPGPGGYTF
TGTGCCACCAGTGATTCAAGGCCGGGTCCGGGTGGCTACACCTTC
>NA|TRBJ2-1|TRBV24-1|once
CATSDFWLNNEQFF
TGTGCCACCAGTGATTTTTGGCTAAATAATGAGCAGTTCTTC
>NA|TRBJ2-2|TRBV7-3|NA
CASSPVVTRVNTGELFF
TGTGCCAGCAGCCCTGTGGTGACAAGGGTGAACACCGGGGAGCTGTTTTTT
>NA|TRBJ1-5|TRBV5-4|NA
CASSFGEGQPQHF
TGTGCCAGCAGCTTTGGGGAGGGTCAGCCCCAGCATTTT
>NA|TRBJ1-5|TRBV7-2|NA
CASSLGWAQPQHF
TGTGCCAGCAGCTTAGGGTGGGCTCAGCCCCAGCATTTT
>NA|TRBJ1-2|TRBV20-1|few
CSATLEGYTF
TGCAGTGCTACACTCGAGGGCTACACCTTC
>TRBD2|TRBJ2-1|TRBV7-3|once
CASSRTSGSVSEQFF
TGTGCCAGCAGCAGGACTAGCGGGAGTGTCAGTGAGCAGTTCTTC
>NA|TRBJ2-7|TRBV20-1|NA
CSARPSWTAYEQYF
TGCAGTGCTAGACCTTCTTGGACAGCCTACGAGCAGTACTTC
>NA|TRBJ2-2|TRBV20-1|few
CSARRTNANTGELFF
TGCAGTGCTAGAAGGACAAATGCGAACACCGGGGAGCTGTTTTTT
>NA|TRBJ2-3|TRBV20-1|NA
CSARNWGGGADTQYF
TGCAGTGCTAGAAATTGGGGAGGAGGCGCAGATACGCAGTATTTT
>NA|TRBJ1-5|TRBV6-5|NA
CASSSSTGSPSNQPQHF
TGTGCCAGCAGTTCTAGCACAGGGTCTCCTAGCAATCAGCCCCAGCATTTT
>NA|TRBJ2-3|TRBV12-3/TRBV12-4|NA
CATRELGSTDTQYF
TGTGCCACCAGAGAGTTGGGGAGCACAGATACGCAGTATTTT
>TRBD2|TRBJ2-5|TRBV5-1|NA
CASSPGTSGRLQETQYF
TGCGCTAGCAGCCCCGGGACTAGCGGGAGACTCCAAGAGACCCAGTACTTC
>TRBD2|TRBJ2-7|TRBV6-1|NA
CASRMTSGISYEQYF
TGTGCCAGCAGGATGACTAGCGGGATCTCCTACGAGCAGTACTTC
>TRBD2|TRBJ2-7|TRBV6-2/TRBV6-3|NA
CASQRDYPFYEQYF
TGTGCCAGCCAACGGGACTACCCCTTCTACGAGCAGTACTTC
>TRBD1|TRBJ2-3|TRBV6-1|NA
CASSPTGGQTDTQYF
TGTGCCAGCAGTCCAACAGGGGGCCAGACAGATACGCAGTATTTT
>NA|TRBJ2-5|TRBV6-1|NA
CASSVGFLETQYF
TGTGCCAGCAGTGTGGGATTTTTGGAGACCCAGTACTTC
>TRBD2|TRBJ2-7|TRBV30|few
CAWTRLAGAYEQYF
TGTGCCTGGACAAGACTAGCGGGGGCCTACGAGCAGTACTTC
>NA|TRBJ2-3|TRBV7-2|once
CASSLASPDTQYF
TGTGCCAGCAGCTTAGCGAGCCCAGATACGCAGTATTTT
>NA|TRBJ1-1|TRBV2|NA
CASSNEMNTEAFF
TGTGCCAGCTCGAATGAAATGAACACTGAAGCTTTCTTT
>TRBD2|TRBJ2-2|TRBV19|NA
CASSGTSGNSGELFF
TGTGCCAGTAGTGGGACTAGCGGGAATAGCGGGGAGCTGTTTTTT
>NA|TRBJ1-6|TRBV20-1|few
CSASGVGGNSPLHF
TGCAGTGCTAGCGGGGTTGGGGGTAATTCACCCCTCCACTTT
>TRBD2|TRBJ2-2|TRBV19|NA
CASSTHSGSLTGELFF
TGTGCCAGTAGTACCCATAGCGGGAGTCTCACCGGGGAGCTGTTTTTT
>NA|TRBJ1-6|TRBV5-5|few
CASSLGRGGNSPLHF
TGTGCCAGCAGTTTGGGAAGGGGAGGCAATTCACCCCTCCACTTT
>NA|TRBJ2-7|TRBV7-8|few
CASSLYNRDSYEQYF
TGTGCCAGCAGCCTATACAACAGGGATTCCTACGAGCAGTACTTC
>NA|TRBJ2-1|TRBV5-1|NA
CASSFITSNEQFF
TGCGCCAGCAGCTTTATAACGAGTAATGAGCAGTTCTTC
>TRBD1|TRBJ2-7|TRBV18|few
CASSPKRRDRGTYEQYF
TGTGCCAGCTCACCAAAAAGGAGGGACAGGGGGACCTACGAGCAGTACTTC
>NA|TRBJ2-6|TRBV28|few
CASSSGESSGANVLTF
TGTGCCAGCAGTTCGGGAGAGAGCTCTGGGGCCAACGTCCTGACTTTC
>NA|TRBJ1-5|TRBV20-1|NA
CSAEDSPNQPQHF
TGCAGTGCTGAGGACAGCCCCAATCAGCCCCAGCATTTT
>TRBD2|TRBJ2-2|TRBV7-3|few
CASRPGLAGNTGELFF
TGTGCCAGCAGACCCGGACTAGCGGGGAACACCGGGGAGCTGTTTTTT
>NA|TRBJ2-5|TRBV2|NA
CASRPGLRRETQYF
TGTGCCAGCAGGCCGGGACTTCGTAGGGAGACCCAGTACTTC
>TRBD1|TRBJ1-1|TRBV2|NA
CASSEVRGRSPEAFF
TGTGCCAGCAGTGAGGTCAGGGGGCGCAGCCCTGAAGCTTTCTTT
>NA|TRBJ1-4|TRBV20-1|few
CSARIGPVGEKLFF
TGCAGTGCTCGTATTGGACCGGTGGGGGAAAAACTGTTTTTT
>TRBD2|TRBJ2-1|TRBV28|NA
CASSYPGTSGRAFNNEQFF
TGTGCCAGCAGTTATCCGGGGACTAGCGGGAGGGCCTTCAACAATGAGCAGTTCTTC
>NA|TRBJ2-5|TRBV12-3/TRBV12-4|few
CASSLSEETQYF
TGTGCCAGCTCCTTGTCAGAGGAGACCCAGTACTTC
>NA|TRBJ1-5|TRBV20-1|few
CSVLSGNQPQHF
TGCAGTGTTTTATCGGGCAATCAGCCCCAGCATTTT
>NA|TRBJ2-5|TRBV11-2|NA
CASSLRLQETQYF
TGTGCCAGCAGCTTACGGCTACAAGAGACCCAGTACTTC